This TCR beta chain appears in the sequencing data of a study of T cells after yellow fever vaccination. Each CDR3 protein is one row after TCRdb ran MiXCR on the 5' RACE reads. This sample has some 350,000 distinct CDR3 sequences, with approximately 4% found just once. General study points: The booster saw the reappearance of most primary-vaccination clones (roughly 97% CD4, 80% to 90% CD8). Among all clonotypes, a small share was observed in both CD4 and CD8 compartments. Peak timing came faster in the weaker secondary response, day 5 versus 15.

Germline V gene data show CDR1 as MNHEY and CDR2 as SVGAGI. The CDR3 length is 12 residues. Trimming removed 2 bases from V and 7 bases from J, with 8 bases in between. As concerns this clonotype: The antigen is undetermined.

The rearrangement links TRBV6-5 to TRBJ1-1; D is unresolved. The sequencing here drew on PBMCs, taken 5 days after the yellow fever booster vaccination. The receptor was derived from a man aged 18-30 years who received the YFV17D yellow fever vaccine. DNA of the CDR3: TGTGCCAGCAGTTACCAGGTCGGTGAAGCTTTCTTT. This translates into CASSYQVGEAFF.